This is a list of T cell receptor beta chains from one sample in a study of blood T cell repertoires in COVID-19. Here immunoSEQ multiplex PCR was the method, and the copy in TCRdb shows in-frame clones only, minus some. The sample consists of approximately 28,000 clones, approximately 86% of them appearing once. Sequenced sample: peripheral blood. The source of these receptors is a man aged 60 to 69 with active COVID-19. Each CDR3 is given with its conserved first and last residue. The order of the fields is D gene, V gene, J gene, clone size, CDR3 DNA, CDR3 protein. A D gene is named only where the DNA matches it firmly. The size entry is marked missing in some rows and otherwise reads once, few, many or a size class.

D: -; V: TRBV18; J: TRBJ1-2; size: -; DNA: TGTGCCAGCTCACCACTTCCACAGGGATCTACTAACTATGGCTACACCTTC; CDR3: CASSPLPQGSTNYGYTF
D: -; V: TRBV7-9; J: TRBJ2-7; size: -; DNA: TGTGCCAGCAGCTTAGTGCGTCAGGGTGGGGAAGAGCAGTACTTC; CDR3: CASSLVRQGGEEQYF
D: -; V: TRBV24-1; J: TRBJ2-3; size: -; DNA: TGTGCCACCAGGCCGGGAGCCACAGATACGCAGTATTTT; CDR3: CATRPGATDTQYF
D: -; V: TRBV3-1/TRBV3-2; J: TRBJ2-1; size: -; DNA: TGTGCCAGCAGCCATACGGGGGAGCAGTTCTTC; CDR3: CASSHTGEQFF
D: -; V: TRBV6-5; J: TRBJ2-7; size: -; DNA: TGTGCCAGCAGTTACGGACGGGGTGGTTACGAGCAGTACTTC; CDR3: CASSYGRGGYEQYF
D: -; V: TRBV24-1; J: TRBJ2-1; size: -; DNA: TGTGCCACCAGTGATCAACAGGGAAGCTCCTACAATGAGCAGTTCTTC; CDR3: CATSDQQGSSYNEQFF
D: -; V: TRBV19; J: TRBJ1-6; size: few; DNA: TGTGCCAGTAGCCCGACGACGAGGGAGGGAAGGAATTCACCCCTCCACTTT; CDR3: CASSPTTREGRNSPLHF
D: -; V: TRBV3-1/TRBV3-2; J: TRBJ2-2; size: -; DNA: TGTGCCAGCAGCCAGGTAGCAGGGCAAACCGGGGAGCTGTTTTTT; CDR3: CASSQVAGQTGELFF
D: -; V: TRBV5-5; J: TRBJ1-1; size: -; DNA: TGTGCCAGCAGCTTGGCCGGAGACCTAATGAACACTGAAGCTTTCTTT; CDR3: CASSLAGDLMNTEAFF
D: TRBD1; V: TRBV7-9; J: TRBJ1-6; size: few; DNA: TGTGCCAGCAGCTTACCGGGACAGGGGGGCTCACCCCTCCACTTT; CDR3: CASSLPGQGGSPLHF
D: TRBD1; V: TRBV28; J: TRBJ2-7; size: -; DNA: TGTGCCAGCAGGGGGGACAGGGGGCCCGAGCAGTACTTC; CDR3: CASRGDRGPEQYF
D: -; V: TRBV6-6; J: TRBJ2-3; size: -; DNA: TGTGCCAGCAGTTACGTCGCAGATACGCAGTATTTT; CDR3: CASSYVADTQYF